These 32 T cell receptor beta chains were all obtained from the same sample, sequenced in a study of cytomegalovirus exposure and HLA in healthy donors. The PCR was carried out with 60 Vbeta primers and 13 Jbeta primers. Sequencing used immunoSEQ multiplex PCR; TCRdb keeps in-frame clones, though not all of them. The data contain some 130,000 clones, 65% to 80% of them singletons. What was sequenced was PBMCs. The origin of the receptors is a man in his forties in good health and CMV-seropositive.

The chain joins TRBV6-6 to TRBJ2-4, with D possibly matching TRBD1 (5 bases). CDR1 and CDR2 from the germline V gene are MNHNY and SVGAGI (reference sequence). The V end lost 5 bases, the J end lost 8 bases, and 16 bases lay between the germline ends. The CDR3 covers 14 residues. CDR3 sequence (DNA): TGTGCCAGCAGTCCGCAGGGTAAATGGGACATTCAGTACTTC. Amino acids: CASSPQGKWDIQYF.

The rearrangement uses TRBV19 and TRBJ2-5, with D perhaps matching TRBD2 (5 bases). Germline CDR1 and CDR2: LNHDA and SQIVND (reference sequence). Trimming pared 6 bases from V and 3 bases from J, leaving 17 bases between. The CDR3 runs 15 residues. CDR3 nucleotide sequence: TGTGCCAGTAGCCCCTCACCCGGGGTAAAAGAGACCCAGTACTTC. Protein: CASSPSPGVKETQYF.

This clone was detected only a few times. The chain links TRBV28 to TRBJ2-5, with TRBD2 as a possible D gene (7 bases). Germline V CDR1 and CDR2: MDHEN, SYDVKM. Trimming removed 7 bases at V and 2 bases at J, with 17 bases between. There are 15 residues in the CDR3. The DNA of the CDR3 is TGTGCCAGCAATACCTGGGGGGGGCAGCAAGAGACCCAGTACTTC. This encodes CASNTWGGQQETQYF.

This chain connects TRBV7-8 to TRBJ2-1; 7 bases match TRBD2. Germline V gene data show CDR1 as SGHVS and CDR2 as FQNEAQ. The CDR3 is made up of 16 amino acids. V shed 2 bases and J 8 bases; nucleotides not matched to a gene: 12. The CDR3 loop reads CASSLRGGSGLDEQFF. The DNA for the CDR3 is TGTGCCAGCAGCTTACGTGGCGGGAGTGGATTGGATGAGCAGTTCTTC. The full variable domain, its missing parts supplied by reference TRBV7-8 and TRBJ2-1, is GAGVSQSPRYKVAKRGQDVALRCDPISGHVSLFWYQQALGQGPEFLTYFQNEAQLDKSGLPSDRFFAERPEGSVSTLKIQRTQQEDSAVYLCASSLRGGSGLDEQFFGPGTRLTVL.

V usage is TRBV4-2 and J usage is TRBJ1-1; TRBD1 is a possible D gene (6 bases). Trimming removed 1 base from V and 0 bases from J, with 12 bases in between. There are 16 residues in the CDR3. Germline lookup yields CDR1 LGHNA and CDR2 YNFKEQ. CDR3 bases: TGTGCCAGCAGCCAAGCCCTGGGGGGGCTGAACACTGAAGCTTTCTTT. This gives the protein CASSQALGGLNTEAFF.

This clone was seen more than once but under ten times. This chain uses TRBV27 with TRBJ1-1; no clear D. The CDR3 is made up of 13 amino acids. Per the germline V gene, CDR1 is MNHEY and CDR2 is SMNVEV (reference sequence). Trimming shortened V by 6 bases and J by 6 bases, and 14 bases separated the two germline ends. CDR3: CASSWTAWAEAFF. CDR3 sequence (DNA): TGTGCCAGCAGCTGGACTGCCTGGGCTGAAGCTTTCTTT.

This chain connects TRBV2 to TRBJ1-5; 8 bases map to TRBD1. The CDR3 runs 14 residues. V trimming: 5 bases; J trimming: 4 bases; junction bases outside the gene matches: 4. Germline V lookup: CDR1 SNHLY, CDR2 FYNNEI. CDR3 loop: CASSQTGGNQPQHF. The CDR3 region has the DNA TGTGCCAGCAGTCAAACAGGGGGGAATCAGCCCCAGCATTTT.

The chain is built from TRBV5-1 and TRBJ1-5; possible D gene TRBD1, 5 bases. Deletions cut 0 bases from V and 4 bases from J, with 11 bases between. The germline gives CDR1 SGHRS, CDR2 YFSETQ. The CDR3 runs 15 residues. For the CDR3, the DNA is TGCGCCAGCAGCTTGGGGGGGGATGGGAATCAGCCCCAGCATTTT. Translated, it gives CASSLGGDGNQPQHF.

V is TRBV29-1 and J is TRBJ1-1; tentatively, D is TRBD1 (6 bases). Trimming took off 7 bases at V and 5 bases at J, with 17 bases between the two ends. In germline, CDR1 is SQVTM, CDR2 ANQGSEA. The CDR3 consists of 13 residues. The CDR3: CSALQGGETEAFF. The CDR3, as DNA: TGCAGCGCCTTACAGGGAGGGGAAACTGAAGCTTTCTTT.

The genes are TRBV30 and TRBJ2-7, with D tentatively TRBD1 (6 bases). Deletions cut 6 bases from V and 7 bases from J, with 16 bases between. Germline V gives CDR1 GTSNPN, CDR2 SVGIG (reference sequence). The CDR3 has 12 amino acids. CDR3 nucleotides: TGTGCCTGCGACAGGCCCCTCATGGAGCAGTACTTC. Translated, it gives CACDRPLMEQYF. The whole variable domain, filled in from reference TRBV30 and TRBJ2-7, reads SQTIHQWPATLVQPVGSPLSLECTVEGTSNPNLYWYRQAAGRGLQLLFYSVGIGQISSEVPQNLSASRPQDRQFILSSKKLLLSDSGFYLCACDRPLMEQYFGPGTRLTVT.

This rearrangement joins TRBV2 to TRBJ1-5; 10 bases are shared with TRBD1. The CDR3 is 16 residues long. Trimming removed 6 bases from V and 0 bases from J; junction bases left unmatched: 5. Germline values: CDR1 SNHLY, CDR2 FYNNEI. DNA for the CDR3: TGTGCCAGCAGGGGACAGGGGAGCTATAGCAATCAGCCCCAGCATTTT. Translating gives CASRGQGSYSNQPQHF.

The genes are TRBV4-1 and TRBJ2-3, with D possibly TRBD2 on 5 matching bases. Germline V gene lookup returns CDR1 MGHRA and CDR2 YSYEKL. Trimming removed 4 bases from V and 6 bases from J, with 20 bases in between. The CDR3 spans 16 residues. CDR3 sequence reads: CASSLSTGSHGDTQYF. The CDR3 DNA reads as TGCGCCAGCAGCCTATCAACGGGAAGCCATGGGGATACGCAGTATTTT.

J is TRBJ2-3 and V is TRBV4-1, with a tentative D call TRBD2 (5 bases). CDR1 is MGHRA, CDR2 YSYEKL, per germline. With 1 base removed from V and 7 bases from J, the gap between germline ends came to 15 bases. The CDR3 has 15 residues. The chain's CDR3 is CASSQVAAVPNTQYF. CDR3 bases: TGCGCCAGCAGCCAAGTTGCAGCGGTTCCAAATACGCAGTATTTT.

The V gene is TRBV5-1, the J gene TRBJ2-7; 8 nucleotides agree with TRBD1. The CDR3 runs to 14 residues. Per the germline V gene, CDR1 is SGHRS and CDR2 is YFSETQ. Trimming removed 6 bases from V and 2 bases from J; junction bases left unmatched: 7. CDR3 coding DNA: TGCGCCAGCAACAGGGGGGACAGCCCCTACGAGCAGTACTTC. Encoded protein: CASNRGDSPYEQYF. Combining the CDR3 with reference TRBV5-1 and TRBJ2-7 gives the whole variable domain KAGVTQTPRYLIKTRGQQVTLSCSPISGHRSVSWYQQTPGQGLQFLFEYFSETQRNKGNFPGRFSGRQFSNSRSEMNVSTLELGDSALYLCASNRGDSPYEQYFGPGTRLTVT.

The DNA for the CDR3 is TGTGCCAGTAGTTGGGGGACAGATGCCTACGAGCAGTACTTC. Translation: CASSWGTDAYEQYF. This chain joins TRBV19 and TRBJ2-5; 7 bases are shared with TRBD1. TRBJ2-7 explains the end of the DNA better; the J call may be wrong. The CDR3 runs to 14 residues. CDR1 is LNHDA, CDR2 SQIVND, per germline (reference sequence).

This chain links TRBV29-1 with TRBJ1-2; 7 bases are a match to TRBD1. Germline CDR1 and CDR2: SQVTM and ANQGSEA. The CDR3 runs to 14 residues. J gave up 8 bases and V 0 bases, and 9 bases lay outside the gene matches. CDR3 nucleotide sequence: TGCAGCGTTGAAGATAAAAGGAGGGGGCGCGGCTACACCTTC. Protein: CSVEDKRRGRGYTF.

This clone was seen a handful of times. This chain links TRBV28 with TRBJ2-7; 10 bases map to TRBD2. Germline assignment: CDR1 MDHEN and CDR2 SYDVKM. The V and J ends lost 6 bases and 3 bases, in that order; junction bases with no gene match: 11. The CDR3 sequence is 16 residues long. The CDR3 spells CASSPPGLAGDYEQYF. The CDR3 DNA reads TGTGCCAGCAGCCCCCCGGGGCTAGCGGGGGACTACGAGCAGTACTTC.

The J gene is TRBJ1-1, the V gene TRBV19; D gene ambiguous. This CDR3 region has 16 residues. Trimming removed 5 bases from V and 0 bases from J, with 16 bases in between. Germline V gene data show CDR1 as LNHDA and CDR2 as SQIVND (reference sequence). CDR3 DNA: TGTGCCAGTAGTTTCCTATTCGGGGTCATGAACACTGAAGCTTTCTTT. As protein: CASSFLFGVMNTEAFF. The entire variable domain, with the rest obtained from reference TRBV19 and TRBJ1-1, is as follows: DGGITQSPKYLFRKEGQNVTLSCEQNLNHDAMYWYRQDPGQGLRLIYYSQIVNDFQKGDIAEGYSVSREKKESFPLTVTSAQKNPTAFYLCASSFLFGVMNTEAFFGQGTRLTVV.

V is TRBV29-1 and J is TRBJ2-2, with 11 bases matching TRBD2. Trimming at V came to 5 bases and at J to 7 bases, leaving 9 bases not matched to a gene. The CDR3 runs to 15 residues. From germline, CDR1 is SQVTM and CDR2 ANQGSEA. This CDR3 reads CSVRFTSGSIGELFF. CDR3 nucleotide sequence: TGCAGCGTTCGGTTCACTAGCGGGAGTATCGGGGAGCTGTTTTTT.

The chain uses TRBV5-8 and TRBJ2-3; 12 nucleotides match TRBD2. The CDR3 contains 16 residues. CDR1 SGHTS and CDR2 YDEGEE come from the germline V gene. V dropped 4 bases and J dropped 0; count of bases not matched to a gene: 3. The CDR3 reads CASSRGLAGSTDTQYF. CDR3 DNA: TGTGCCAGCAGCCGCGGACTAGCGGGAAGCACAGATACGCAGTATTTT. Using reference TRBV5-8 and TRBJ2-3 for the parts outside the CDR3, the full variable domain is EAGVTQSPTHLIKTRGQQATLRCSPISGHTSVYWYQQALGLGLQFLLWYDEGEERNRGNFPPRFSGRQFPNYSSELNVNALELEDSALYLCASSRGLAGSTDTQYFGPGTRLTVL.

The gene calls are TRBV10-3 and TRBJ2-5; perhaps TRBD1 as D (5 bases). Trimming left V 6 bases short and J 5 bases short, with 13 bases between. The CDR3 has 13 residues. Germline lookup yields CDR1 ENHRY and CDR2 SYGVKD. CDR3 DNA sequence: TGTGCCATCAGAGGGGATATCGGGGAGACCCAGTACTTC. It yields the protein CAIRGDIGETQYF.

This chain uses TRBV9 with TRBJ1-1; perhaps TRBD1 as D (6 bases). Trimming took off 5 bases at V and 1 base at J, with 12 bases between the two ends. Per germline, CDR1 SGDLS and CDR2 YYNGEE. The CDR3 is made up of 14 amino acids. The CDR3 DNA reads TGTGCCAGCAGTCCGGGACACCCGAACACTGAAGCTTTCTTT. It encodes CASSPGHPNTEAFF.

This chain links TRBV5-6 with TRBJ2-5, with 7 bases identical to TRBD1. The CDR3 loop spans 14 amino acids. Germline V gene data show CDR1 as SGHDT and CDR2 as YYEEEE. V dropped 3 bases and J dropped 5; count of bases not matched to a gene: 7. The CDR3 reads CASSSGQNGETQYF. In nucleotides, the CDR3 is TGTGCCAGCAGCTCGGGACAGAACGGGGAGACCCAGTACTTC.

The chain employs TRBV30 and TRBJ2-3; 11 bases map to TRBD1. This CDR3 spans 14 amino acids. Trimming at V came to 0 bases and at J to 4 bases, leaving 0 bases not matched to a gene. Per germline, CDR1 GTSNPN and CDR2 SVGIG (reference sequence). DNA for the CDR3: TGTGCCTGGAGTGTGGGACAGGGGGCAGATACGCAGTATTTT. Its protein is CAWSVGQGADTQYF.

This clone is a singleton in its sample. The chain combines TRBV4-2 with TRBJ2-3; weak D call: TRBD2 (6 bases). The germline gives CDR1 LGHNA, CDR2 YNFKEQ. The CDR3 has 15 amino acids. V was trimmed by 4 bases and J by 4 bases, leaving 15 bases between them. CDR3 nucleotide sequence: TGTGCCAGCAGCCCGGGACTGGCCAGTTCAGATACGCAGTATTTT. It specifies CASSPGLASSDTQYF.

The CDR3 DNA sequence: TGTGCCAGCAGCGCGCGACAGACCCGGGAGCTGTTTTTT. Amino acid sequence: CASSARQTRELFF. V and J are TRBV7-8 and TRBJ2-2; D perhaps matches TRBD1 (5 bases). The CDR3 totals 13 residues. Germline V CDR1 and CDR2: SGHVS, FQNEAQ. Trimming left V 5 bases short and J 9 bases short, with 13 bases between.

This chain joins TRBV10-3 and TRBJ1-2; D remains unclear. Germline V gene data show CDR1 as ENHRY and CDR2 as SYGVKD. Trimming left V 0 bases short and J 4 bases short, with 15 bases between. This CDR3 is 16 amino acids long. The CDR3 region has the DNA TGTGCCATCAGTGAGTCCGGAGGGCCCCCCCCCTATGGCTACACCTTC. Translated: CAISESGGPPPYGYTF.

The chain uses TRBV5-4 and TRBJ2-6; 8 bases align to TRBD1. Germline values: CDR1 SGHNT, CDR2 YYREEE (reference sequence). The CDR3 has 17 amino acids. After removal of 3 bases from V and 1 base from J, the junction contained 6 bases not matched to a gene. CDR3 in amino acids: CASSSRTGPSGANVLTF. Written as DNA, the CDR3 is TGTGCCAGCAGCTCTAGGACAGGGCCATCTGGGGCCAACGTCCTGACTTTC.

The chain joins TRBV6-5 to TRBJ2-1; the match to TRBD2 covers 9 bases. V trimming: 6 bases; J trimming: 4 bases; junction bases outside the gene matches: 4. The CDR3 sequence is 14 residues long. The germline gives CDR1 MNHEY, CDR2 SVGAGI. The CDR3 DNA follows: TGTGCCAGCAGAAATAGCGGGAGATACAATGAGCAGTTCTTC. Its translation is CASRNSGRYNEQFF.

This clone appeared once. This chain connects TRBV19 to TRBJ1-1; possibly TRBD1 for D (5 bases). Trimming took 5 bases from V and 0 from J, leaving 13 bases between them. The CDR3 is made up of 15 amino acids. Germline CDR1 reads LNHDA; CDR2 reads SQIVND (reference sequence). CDR3 sequence (DNA): TGTGCCAGTAGTGCCAGGACACTTTTGAACACTGAAGCTTTCTTT. This sequence encodes CASSARTLLNTEAFF.

The chain carries TRBV7-6 and TRBJ1-1; 9 positions agree with TRBD1. This CDR3 has 15 residues. CDR1 SGHVS and CDR2 FNYEAQ come from the germline V gene. J gave up 0 bases and V 4 bases, and 3 bases lay outside the gene matches. CDR3 sequence: CASSSDRGMNTEAFF. The CDR3 region has the DNA TGTGCCAGCAGCTCCGACAGGGGGATGAACACTGAAGCTTTCTTT.

The chain links TRBV27 to TRBJ2-7, with D possibly being TRBD1 (7 bases). The CDR3 is made up of 13 amino acids. Germline loops: CDR1 MNHEY, CDR2 SMNVEV (reference sequence). Trimming removed 10 bases from V and 3 bases from J, with 16 bases in between. The CDR3 protein is CATQGGTFYEQYF. CDR3 nucleotides: TGTGCCACTCAGGGGGGCACATTCTACGAGCAGTACTTC.